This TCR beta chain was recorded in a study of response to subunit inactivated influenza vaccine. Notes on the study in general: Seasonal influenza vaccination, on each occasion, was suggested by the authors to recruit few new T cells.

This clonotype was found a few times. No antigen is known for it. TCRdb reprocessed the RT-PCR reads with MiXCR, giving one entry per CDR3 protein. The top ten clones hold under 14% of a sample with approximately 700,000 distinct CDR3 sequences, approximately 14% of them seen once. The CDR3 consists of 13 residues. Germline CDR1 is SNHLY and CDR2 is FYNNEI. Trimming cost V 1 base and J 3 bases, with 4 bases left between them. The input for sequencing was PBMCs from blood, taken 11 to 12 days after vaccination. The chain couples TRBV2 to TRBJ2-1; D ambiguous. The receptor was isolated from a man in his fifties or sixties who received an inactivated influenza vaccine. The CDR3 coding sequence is TGTGCCAGCAGTGAAGTTGTCTACAATGAGCAGTTCTTC. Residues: CASSEVVYNEQFF.